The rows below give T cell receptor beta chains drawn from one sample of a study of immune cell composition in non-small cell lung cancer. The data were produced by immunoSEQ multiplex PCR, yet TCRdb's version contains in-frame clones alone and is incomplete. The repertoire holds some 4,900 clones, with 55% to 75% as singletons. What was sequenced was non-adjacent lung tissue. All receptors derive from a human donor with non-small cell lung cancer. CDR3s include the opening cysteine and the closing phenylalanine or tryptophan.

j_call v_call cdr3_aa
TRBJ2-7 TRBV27 CASKSEDSYEQYF
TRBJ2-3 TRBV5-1 CASSLMGLAVWAGTQYF
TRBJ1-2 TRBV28 CASSSTTPSWYGYTF
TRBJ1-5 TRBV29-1 CSVVGGNSNQPQHF
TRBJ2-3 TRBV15 CATSRERIVDTQYF
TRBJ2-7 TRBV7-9 CASSSEPDRVRFYEQYF
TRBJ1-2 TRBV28 CASSENGYTF
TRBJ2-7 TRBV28 CASSRVGSRSYEQYF
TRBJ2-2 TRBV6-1 CASSERQAGELFF
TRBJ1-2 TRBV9 CASGPEGAGGGWGYTF
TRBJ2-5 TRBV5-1 CASSGAGAWETQYF
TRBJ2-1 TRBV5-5 CASSGPGISSNEQFF
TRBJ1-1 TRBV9 CASSPGTGGGYTEAFF
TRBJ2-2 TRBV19 CASSTGLAGTGELFF
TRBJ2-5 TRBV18 CASSPPTGRTQYF
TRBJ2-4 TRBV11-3 CASSLSSNNIQYF
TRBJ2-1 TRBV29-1 CSVDTGADNEQFF
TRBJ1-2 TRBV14 CASSPGGSSPRTF
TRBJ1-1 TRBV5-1 CASSGQGWGMNTEAFF
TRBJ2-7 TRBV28 CASNPPGTVYEQYF
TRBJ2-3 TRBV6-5 CASSLLGLITDTQYF
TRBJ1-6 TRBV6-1 CASSTGTGVSPLHF
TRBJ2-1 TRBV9 CASSVSSGRMDEQFF
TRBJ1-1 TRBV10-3 CAISTGQIRTEAFF
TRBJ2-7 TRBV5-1 CASSFLTDSSYEQYF
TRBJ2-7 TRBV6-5 CASSLAGGLYEQYF
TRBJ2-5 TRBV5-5 CASSSAWGGETQYF
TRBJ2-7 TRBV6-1 CASSRDTTYEQYF
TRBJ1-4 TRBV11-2 CASSLGAGRVLTNEKLFF
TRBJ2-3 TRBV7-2 CASSSLTSTDTQYF
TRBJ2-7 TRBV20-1 CSANYEQYF
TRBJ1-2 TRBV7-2 CASSFSGTGNYGYTF
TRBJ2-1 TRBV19 CASSSPSGSNEQFF